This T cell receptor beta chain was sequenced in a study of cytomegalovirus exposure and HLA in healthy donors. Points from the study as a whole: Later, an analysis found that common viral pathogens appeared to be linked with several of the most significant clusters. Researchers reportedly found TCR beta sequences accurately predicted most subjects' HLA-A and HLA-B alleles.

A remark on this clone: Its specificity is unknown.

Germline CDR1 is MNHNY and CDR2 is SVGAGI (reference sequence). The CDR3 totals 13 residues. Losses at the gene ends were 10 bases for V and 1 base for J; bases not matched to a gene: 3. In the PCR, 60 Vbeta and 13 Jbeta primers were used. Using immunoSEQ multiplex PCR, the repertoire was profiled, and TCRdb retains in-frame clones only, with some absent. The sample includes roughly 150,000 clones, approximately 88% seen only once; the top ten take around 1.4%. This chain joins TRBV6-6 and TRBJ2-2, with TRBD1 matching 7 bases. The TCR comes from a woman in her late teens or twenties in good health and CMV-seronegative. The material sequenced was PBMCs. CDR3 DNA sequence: TGTGCCATCGACAGGGAGAACACCGGGGAGCTGTTTTTT. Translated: CAIDRENTGELFF.